The clone carrying this T cell receptor beta chain was found once. The CDR3 is 15 residues long. After removal of 3 bases from V and 11 bases from J, the junction contained 12 bases not matched to a gene. The germline V gene has CDR1 LGHDT and CDR2 YNNKEL (reference sequence). The data belong to a study of blood T cell repertoires in COVID-19. Study information: Samples taken during acute and convalescent COVID-19 were collected in the United States, Italy and Spain. In each case, the material was cDNA or gDNA derived from T cells, B-cell-depleted T cells, or PBMCs.

Authors' processing steps: Researchers report that nucleated cell counts were estimated from reference gene primer amplification. Clones were sequenced by immunoSEQ multiplex PCR, and TCRdb holds only the in-frame ones, with some missing. D and trimming come from the DNA, and the V and J calls and clone size come from that table. This table has some 170,000 clones, about 81% appearing once. The sequence derives from a woman aged 80 or older with acute or convalescent COVID-19. The rearrangement links TRBV3-1 (or the pseudogene TRBV3-2) to TRBJ2-4; TRBD2 matches 8 bases. The sequencing sample was made of peripheral blood. The CDR3 DNA reads as TGTGCCAGCAGCCAGTCACCGGGACTAGTGGGGGTTCAGTACTTC. Its translation: CASSQSPGLVGVQYF.